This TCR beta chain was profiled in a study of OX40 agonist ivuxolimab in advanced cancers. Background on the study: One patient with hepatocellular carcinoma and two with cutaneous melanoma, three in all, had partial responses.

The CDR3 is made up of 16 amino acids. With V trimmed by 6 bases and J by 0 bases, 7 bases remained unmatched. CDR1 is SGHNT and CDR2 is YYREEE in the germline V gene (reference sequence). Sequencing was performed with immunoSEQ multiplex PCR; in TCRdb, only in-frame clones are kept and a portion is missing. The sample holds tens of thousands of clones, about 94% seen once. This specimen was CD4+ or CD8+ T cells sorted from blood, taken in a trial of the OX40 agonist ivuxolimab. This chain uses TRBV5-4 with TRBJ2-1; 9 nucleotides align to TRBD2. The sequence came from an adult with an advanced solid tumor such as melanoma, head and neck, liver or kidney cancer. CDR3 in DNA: TGTGCCAGCACGGTAGCGGGGGCGATCTCCTACAATGAGCAGTTCTTC. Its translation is CASTVAGAISYNEQFF.